The rows below give T cell receptor beta chains drawn from one sample of a study of cytotoxic CD8 clonotypes in ibrutinib-treated CLL. The data were produced by immunoSEQ multiplex PCR, yet TCRdb's version contains in-frame clones alone and is incomplete. Found here are roughly 42,000 clones, 65% to 70% of them singletons; the top ten hold approximately 7.7%. The sequences come from PBMCs, collected at disease progression, from a patient treated with ibrutinib. These receptor sequences come from a human donor with chronic lymphocytic leukemia. Each CDR3 is given with its conserved first and last residue. A D gene is named only where the DNA matches it firmly. Rows may omit the clone size; those that give it use once, few, many or a size class.

clone size	V gene	J gene	D gene	CDR3 protein	CDR3 DNA
few	TRBV5-8	TRBJ2-7	TRBD2	CASKGLAGVRSYEQYF	TGTGCCAGCAAGGGGCTAGCGGGAGTTCGGTCCTACGAGCAGTACTTC
.	TRBV11-3	TRBJ1-1	.	CASSQDTEAFF	TGTGCCAGCAGCCAGGACACTGAAGCTTTCTTT
few	TRBV15	TRBJ2-5	.	CATSRVGRTQYF	TGTGCCACCAGCAGGGTGGGAAGGACCCAGTACTTC
.	TRBV28	TRBJ1-5	TRBD1	CASSFGQGLSQPQHF	TGTGCCAGCAGTTTTGGACAGGGGTTAAGTCAGCCCCAGCATTTT
.	TRBV9	TRBJ2-1	.	CASSVGGTATYNEQFF	TGTGCCAGCAGCGTCGGAGGGACAGCCACATACAATGAGCAGTTCTTC
.	TRBV27	TRBJ2-7	TRBD2	CASSLGLPKGEQYF	TGTGCCAGCAGTTTGGGACTACCTAAGGGCGAGCAGTACTTC
.	TRBV4-1	TRBJ2-5	.	CASSQEDGETQYF	TGCGCCAGCAGCCAAGAAGATGGAGAGACCCAGTACTTC
.	TRBV19	TRBJ2-5	.	CASSIEAPGEETQYF	TGTGCCAGTAGTATAGAGGCCCCAGGGGAGGAGACCCAGTACTTC
.	TRBV6-5	TRBJ2-5	.	CASSSVTEYQETQYF	TGTGCCAGCAGTAGCGTGACAGAGTACCAAGAGACCCAGTACTTC
.	TRBV6-5	TRBJ2-3	.	CASSPGLSTDTQYF	TGTGCCAGCAGTCCTGGACTCTCCACAGATACGCAGTATTTT
.	TRBV7-3	TRBJ2-5	.	CASSPRGGETQYF	TGTGCCAGCAGCCCCAGAGGTGGAGAGACCCAGTACTTC
.	TRBV11-3	TRBJ2-4	.	CASSFTENIQYF	TGTGCCAGCAGCTTCACCGAAAACATTCAGTACTTC
.	TRBV21-1	TRBJ2-1	.	CARVTSGRSAYNEQFF	TGTGCCAGGGTAACTAGCGGGAGGTCTGCCTACAATGAGCAGTTCTTC
.	TRBV7-8	TRBJ1-2	TRBD1	CASSARDRGLGGYTF	TGTGCCAGCAGTGCACGGGACAGGGGATTGGGAGGCTACACCTTC